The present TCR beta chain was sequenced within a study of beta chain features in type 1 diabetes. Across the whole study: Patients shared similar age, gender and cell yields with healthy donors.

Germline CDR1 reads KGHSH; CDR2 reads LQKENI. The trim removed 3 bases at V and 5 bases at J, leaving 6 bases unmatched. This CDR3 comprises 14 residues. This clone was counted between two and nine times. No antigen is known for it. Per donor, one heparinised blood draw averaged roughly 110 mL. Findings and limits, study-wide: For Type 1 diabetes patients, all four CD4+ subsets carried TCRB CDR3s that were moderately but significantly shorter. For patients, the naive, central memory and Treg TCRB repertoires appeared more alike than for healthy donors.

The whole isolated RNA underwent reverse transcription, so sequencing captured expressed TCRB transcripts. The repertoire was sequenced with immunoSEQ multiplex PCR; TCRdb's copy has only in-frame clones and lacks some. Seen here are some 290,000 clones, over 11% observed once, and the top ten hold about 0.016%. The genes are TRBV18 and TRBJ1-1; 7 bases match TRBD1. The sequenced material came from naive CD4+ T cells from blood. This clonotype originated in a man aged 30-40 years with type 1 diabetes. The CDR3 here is CASSPSGGETEAFF. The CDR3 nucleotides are TGTGCCAGCTCACCTTCAGGGGGAGAGACTGAAGCTTTCTTT.